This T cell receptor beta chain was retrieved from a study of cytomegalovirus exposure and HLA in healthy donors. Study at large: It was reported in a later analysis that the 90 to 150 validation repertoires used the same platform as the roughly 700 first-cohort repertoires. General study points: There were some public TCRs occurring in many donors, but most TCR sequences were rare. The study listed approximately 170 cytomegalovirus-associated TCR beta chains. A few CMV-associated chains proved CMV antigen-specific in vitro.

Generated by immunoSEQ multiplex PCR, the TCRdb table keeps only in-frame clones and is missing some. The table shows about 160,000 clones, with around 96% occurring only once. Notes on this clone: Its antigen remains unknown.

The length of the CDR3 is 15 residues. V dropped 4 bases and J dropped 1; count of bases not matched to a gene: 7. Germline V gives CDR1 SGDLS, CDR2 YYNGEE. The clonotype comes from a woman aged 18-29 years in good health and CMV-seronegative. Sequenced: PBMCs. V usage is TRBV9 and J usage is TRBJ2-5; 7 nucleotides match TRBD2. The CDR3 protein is CASSTGGGAQETQYF. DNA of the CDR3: TGTGCCAGCAGCACCGGCGGGGGTGCCCAAGAGACCCAGTACTTC.